Listed here are 29 T cell receptor beta chains from one sample, sequenced in a study of T cells in Graves' hyperthyroidism and ophthalmopathy. Amplification of TCR beta CDR3 regions was performed using RNA transcripts as template. A first-round RT-PCR of the TCR CDR3 used the HTBI primer set. TCRdb ran MiXCR on the multiplex PCR reads and lists one entry per CDR3 protein. This table holds around 340,000 distinct CDR3 sequences, approximately 18% found once. Sample: blood. Receptors originate from a woman aged 25 to 39 with Graves' hyperthyroidism that later progressed to Graves' ophthalmopathy.

This clonotype has ten or more counts. This chain links TRBV27 with TRBJ1-1; tentatively, D is TRBD1 (5 bases). The germline V gene encodes CDR1 MNHEY and CDR2 SMNVEV (reference sequence). V lost 4 bases to trimming and J lost 1 base, with 13 bases between them. This CDR3 spans 15 amino acids. The CDR3 region is CASSSWTKTNTEAFF. In DNA, the CDR3 is TGTGCCAGCAGTTCATGGACAAAAACGAACACTGAAGCTTTCTTT.

In its sample, this clonotype was seen many times. The chain combines TRBV25-1 with TRBJ1-2, with TRBD1 identical over 9 bases. The germline gives CDR1 MGHDK, CDR2 SYGVNS. V lost 1 base to trimming and J lost 7 bases; unmatched junction nucleotides: 10. The CDR3 sequence is 16 residues long. The CDR3 protein is CASSESGQGLGSGYTF. The CDR3 region has the DNA TGTGCCAGCAGTGAATCCGGACAGGGGTTGGGCTCTGGCTACACCTTC.

The chain recombines TRBV30 with TRBJ1-1; unclear D gene. Between the trimmed V and J ends, which lost 3 bases and 2 bases, there was a span of 10 bases. CDR3 length: 13 residues. CDR1 is GTSNPN and CDR2 is SVGIG in the germline V gene (reference sequence). CDR3 in DNA: TGTGCCTGGAGCTTAACCCCTAACACTGAAGCTTTCTTT. This sequence encodes CAWSLTPNTEAFF.

The rearrangement joins TRBV7-9 to TRBJ1-3; D is unclear. Trimming took off 3 bases at V and 2 bases at J, with 17 bases between the two ends. The CDR3 loop spans 17 amino acids. Germline CDR1 is SEHNR and CDR2 is FQNEAQ (reference sequence). The CDR3 loop is CASSLGLVAGPGNTIYF. The CDR3 DNA reads as TGTGCCAGCAGCTTGGGGTTGGTTGCTGGTCCTGGAAACACCATATATTTT.

V usage is TRBV28 and J usage is TRBJ2-5, with TRBD2 matching over 11 bases. V dropped 4 bases and J dropped 2; count of bases not matched to a gene: 9. Germline V CDR1 and CDR2: MDHEN, SYDVKM. This CDR3 comprises 17 residues. As DNA, the CDR3 is TGTGCCAGCAGTTCTACACTAGCGGGGGACGATCAAGAGACCCAGTACTTC. Its protein product is CASSSTLAGDDQETQYF.

This clonotype was recorded many times. J is TRBJ2-7 and V is TRBV12-3 or TRBV12-4, with D perhaps matching TRBD1 or TRBD2 (5 bases each). V was clipped by 3 bases and J by 0 bases, with 6 bases between them. CDR3 length: 13 residues. The CDR3 DNA reads TGTGCCAGCAGTTTGGGGACCTCCTACGAGCAGTACTTC. Its protein product is CASSLGTSYEQYF.

This clonotype was detected many times. The V call is TRBV30, the J call TRBJ2-3; D perhaps matches TRBD2 (6 bases). Germline V gene sequence: CDR1 GTSNPN, CDR2 SVGIG (reference sequence). V gave up 0 bases and J gave up 1 base, with 14 bases separating them. This CDR3 contains 16 residues. CDR3: CAWSVTGTGGTDTQYF. In DNA form, the CDR3 reads TGTGCCTGGAGTGTAACCGGGACGGGGGGCACAGATACGCAGTATTTT.

The chain uses TRBV5-4 and TRBJ2-6, with D possibly being TRBD1 (5 bases). Looked up from germline, CDR1 is SGHNT and CDR2 is YYREEE (reference sequence). V lost 0 bases to trimming and J lost 0 bases, with 13 bases between them. The CDR3 totals 18 residues. CDR3 DNA: TGTGCCAGCAGCTTGGATGCAGGGCACCCCTCTGGGGCCAACGTCCTGACTTTC. This codes for CASSLDAGHPSGANVLTF.

As for this clonotype: A much larger clone lies a single base off, so this may be a read error. This chain connects TRBV5-1 to TRBJ2-1, with TRBD2 identical over 10 bases. The CDR3 contains 18 residues. Germline V lookup: CDR1 SGHRS, CDR2 YFSETQ. The CDR3 bases are TGCGCCAGCAGCTTGAGGCCTAGCGGGAGTGGGATTCACAATAAGCAGTTCTTC. Residues: CASSLRPSGSGIHNKQFF. Filled out from reference TRBV5-1 and TRBJ2-1, the complete variable domain reads KAGVTQTPRYLIKTRGQQVTLSCSPISGHRSVSWYQQTPGQGLQFLFEYFSETQRNKGNFPGRFSGRQFSNSRSEMNVSTLELGDSALYLCASSLRPSGSGIHNKQFFGPGTRLTVL.

A few counts support this clonotype. The rearrangement joins TRBV5-1 to TRBJ2-6; 8 bases agree with TRBD2. This CDR3 spans 17 amino acids. Germline V gene sequence: CDR1 SGHRS, CDR2 YFSETQ. V lost 0 bases to trimming and J lost 2 bases; unmatched junction nucleotides: 4. The CDR3 reads CASSLGGGPAGANVLTF. The CDR3 DNA is TGCGCCAGCAGCTTGGGCGGGGGGCCGGCTGGGGCCAACGTCCTGACTTTC.

In its sample, this clonotype was seen many times. The chain joins TRBV2 to TRBJ1-2; D may be TRBD1 (5 bases). V shed 3 bases and J shed 4 bases, with 21 bases lying between them. The germline CDR1 and CDR2 sequences are SNHLY and FYNNEI. The CDR3 totals 17 residues. The DNA of the CDR3 is TGTGCCAGCAGTGACGGGCAGGGATGGGGAAAGTCCTATGGCTACACCTTC. Translation gives CASSDGQGWGKSYGYTF.

The chain employs TRBV20-1 and TRBJ1-6, with TRBD1 identical over 7 bases. After removal of 2 bases from V and 4 bases from J, the junction contained 11 bases not matched to a gene. Germline loops: CDR1 DFQATT, CDR2 SNEGSKA (reference sequence). The CDR3 contains 17 residues. The CDR3 bases are TGCAGTGCTAGAAATTTCCAGGGGGGCTCGTATAATTCACCCCTCCACTTT. Its protein product is CSARNFQGGSYNSPLHF.

This clonotype was observed at least ten times. The rearrangement links TRBV7-6 to TRBJ1-5, with D unclear. The germline V gene encodes CDR1 SGHVS and CDR2 FNYEAQ. The CDR3 has 13 residues. The V end was cut by 1 base, the J end by 7 bases, with 8 bases between. The CDR3 region is CASSLGSGQPQHF. The CDR3 DNA follows: TGTGCCAGCAGCTTAGGTTCCGGCCAGCCCCAGCATTTT.

This clonotype showed up just a few times. The J gene is TRBJ2-1, the V gene TRBV7-9; TRBD1 matches at 7 bases. The V gene's germline CDR1 is SEHNR and CDR2 FQNEAQ (reference sequence). V shed 2 bases, J shed 8 bases, and the junction held 6 bases outside the gene matches. This CDR3 has 14 residues. The CDR3: CASSLPRQGYEQFF. CDR3 DNA: TGTGCCAGCAGCTTACCCAGACAGGGCTATGAGCAGTTCTTC.

This clonotype showed up many times. The chain couples TRBV24-1 to TRBJ2-1, with a weak D call TRBD2 (6 bases). The CDR3 totals 15 residues. CDR1 is KGHDR, CDR2 SFDVKD, per germline. V lost 4 bases and J 8 bases, leaving 17 bases between the germline ends. The CDR3 region is CATSEGPPEGDEQFF. CDR3 DNA: TGTGCCACCAGTGAGGGACCCCCGGAGGGCGATGAGCAGTTCTTC.

This clonotype was seen only once. A much more abundant neighbour one base away suggests this may be a read error. The chain employs TRBV5-1 and TRBJ2-1; 7 nucleotides agree with TRBD1. Trimming cost V 5 bases and J 0 bases; bases outside gene matches: 8. The CDR3 is 16 amino acids. The germline gives CDR1 SGHRS, CDR2 YFSETQ. CDR3: CASSEGAGGSYNEQFF. The CDR3 DNA follows: TGCGCCAGCAGTGAGGGGGCAGGGGGCTCCTACAATGAGCAGTTCTTC.

This clonotype was recorded many times. The chain recombines TRBV30 with TRBJ1-3; D is undetermined. V lost 5 bases to trimming and J lost 4 bases, with 15 bases between them. Germline loops: CDR1 GTSNPN, CDR2 SVGIG (reference sequence). The CDR3 is 14 amino acids. CDR3 residues: CAWDFGFLGNTIYF. Here the CDR3 DNA reads TGTGCCTGGGACTTCGGATTTCTGGGAAACACCATATATTTT.

This clonotype was counted at least ten times. V gene TRBV7-2 combines with J gene TRBJ1-4; D is unresolved. The V and J ends lost 1 base and 3 bases respectively, with 9 bases between them. From germline, CDR1 is SGHTA and CDR2 FQGNSA. The CDR3 has 15 amino acids. The CDR3 sequence is CASSLVAASNEKLFF. DNA of the CDR3: TGTGCCAGCAGCTTAGTGGCAGCATCTAATGAAAAACTGTTTTTT. The full variable domain, rest sourced from reference TRBV7-2 and TRBJ1-4, is GAGVSQSPSNKVTEKGKDVELRCDPISGHTALYWYRQSLGQGLEFLIYFQGNSAPDKSGLPSDRFSAERTGGSVSTLTIQRTQQEDSAVYLCASSLVAASNEKLFFGSGTQLSVL.

The V and J genes are TRBV10-3 and TRBJ2-1; 9 positions agree with TRBD2. The CDR3 totals 12 residues. Unmatched junction bases numbered 4, after V lost 10 bases and J lost 6 bases. Germline-derived CDR1 and CDR2 are ENHRY and SYGVKD. DNA for the CDR3: TGTGCCACCGGACTAGCGAGCAATGAGCAGTTCTTC. It codes for CATGLASNEQFF.

The chain recombines TRBV9 with TRBJ1-5; D ambiguous. Trimming shortened V by 5 bases and J by 0 bases, and 21 bases separated the two germline ends. This CDR3 has 18 residues. Germline CDR1 is SGDLS and CDR2 is YYNGEE. DNA of the CDR3: TGTGCCAGCAGAGAAACCGGGATCTCGATTTATAGCAATCAGCCCCAGCATTTT. Residues: CASRETGISIYSNQPQHF.

The table lists this clonotype with a few counts. The chain has TRBV5-1 and TRBJ2-3, with TRBD2 matching 9 bases. J was trimmed by 1 base and V by 4 bases; bases with no gene match: 4. CDR3 length equals 15 residues. CDR1 SGHRS and CDR2 YFSETQ come from the germline V gene. The CDR3 sequence: CASSSASGGTDTQYF. The CDR3 nucleotides read TGCGCCAGCAGCAGCGCTAGCGGGGGCACAGATACGCAGTATTTT.

Regarding this clonotype: A single base separates this from a much larger clone, so it may be a read error. The chain recombines TRBV18 with TRBJ2-1; 8 positions match TRBD1. The CDR3 contains 14 residues. Looked up from germline, CDR1 is KGHSH and CDR2 is LQKENI. V lost 4 bases, J lost 9 bases, and 8 bases stayed unmatched. The CDR3 here is CASSLGTGRGEQFF. In nucleotides, the CDR3 is TGTGCCAGCTCACTGGGGACAGGAAGGGGTGAGCAGTTCTTC.

This clonotype was found many times. J is TRBJ1-2 and V is TRBV7-8; perhaps TRBD1 as D (6 bases). V was clipped by 1 base and J by 8 bases, with 11 bases between them. Germline V gene lookup returns CDR1 SGHVS and CDR2 FQNEAQ. The length of the CDR3 is 13 residues. The CDR3 DNA sequence: TGTGCCAGCAGCTTAGAGGGGGGGCGAGGCTACACCTTC. Translating it yields CASSLEGGRGYTF.

This clonotype was detected only a few times. The V and J genes are TRBV5-1 and TRBJ2-3, with D perhaps TRBD1 (5 bases). There are 15 residues in the CDR3. Germline-derived CDR1 and CDR2 are SGHRS and YFSETQ. Trimming took off 3 bases at V and 3 bases at J, with 14 bases between the two ends. CDR3 bases: TGCGCCAGCAGCTACTCGACAGTGGGTACAGATACGCAGTATTTT. Translating gives CASSYSTVGTDTQYF.

This clonotype showed up just a few times. This sequence joins TRBV3-1 and TRBJ2-1; TRBD2 might be the D (6 bases). The CDR3 is 19 residues long. V dropped 3 bases and J dropped 0 bases, with 21 bases sitting between them. Germline-derived CDR1 and CDR2 are LGHDT and YNNKEL (reference sequence). Here the CDR3 reads CASSQGGLALRSSYNEQFF. The CDR3 nucleotides are TGTGCCAGCAGCCAGGGGGGACTCGCCCTTCGGAGCTCCTACAATGAGCAGTTCTTC.

This clonotype has ten or more counts. The genes are TRBV3-1 and TRBJ2-7, with TRBD2 matching over 8 bases. Trimming cost V 5 bases and J 6 bases; bases outside gene matches: 6. The V gene's germline CDR1 is LGHDT and CDR2 YNNKEL (reference sequence). This CDR3 is built from 13 residues. This CDR3 reads CASSLGLEGEQYF. CDR3 sequence (DNA): TGTGCCAGCAGCTTGGGACTAGAAGGCGAGCAGTACTTC.

Note on this clonotype: A clone one base away is much larger, so this may be a read error. The chain employs TRBV10-3 and TRBJ2-3; D ambiguous. Germline CDR1 is ENHRY and CDR2 is SYGVKD. Trimming shortened V by 0 bases and J by 4 bases, and 2 bases separated the two germline ends. This CDR3 is built from 12 residues. CDR3 DNA sequence: TGTGCCATCAGTGAGTCGGCAGATACGCAGTATTTT. Its protein is CAISESADTQYF.

This clonotype was counted between two and nine times. The chain has TRBV5-6 and TRBJ1-4; D remains unclear. Germline V gene data show CDR1 as SGHDT and CDR2 as YYEEEE. The CDR3 runs to 13 residues. Trimming removed 1 base at V and 6 bases at J, with 7 bases between. CDR3 residues: CASSLSGYEKLFF. The CDR3 DNA reads as TGTGCCAGCAGCTTGTCCGGGTATGAAAAACTGTTTTTT.

This clonotype was observed a handful of times. This chain links TRBV2 with TRBJ2-2; 15 bases match TRBD2. Trimming took 1 base from V and 2 from J; bases not matched to a gene: 2. Looked up from germline, CDR1 is SNHLY and CDR2 is FYNNEI. The CDR3 consists of 18 residues. CDR3 in amino acids: CASSEEGLAGGNTGELFF. In DNA form, the CDR3 reads TGTGCCAGCAGTGAAGAGGGACTAGCGGGAGGAAACACCGGGGAGCTGTTTTTT.